The text below deals with one TCR beta chain. Its antigen is not identified. The sample is drawn from a study of early stage breast cancer tumors. Using immunoSEQ multiplex PCR, the repertoire was profiled, and TCRdb retains in-frame clones only, with some absent. Among fewer than 70,000 clones listed, 65% to 85% were seen once. CDR1 and CDR2 from the germline V gene are SGHAT and FQDESV (reference sequence). The CDR3 is 16 residues long. The V gene end was trimmed by 2 bases and the J gene end by 2 bases; junction bases not matched to a gene: 7. General observations from the study: Compared with adjacent normal breast tissue, tumors showed around 2.7-fold greater T cell density and higher clonality.

Sequencing was carried out using blood. The J gene is TRBJ1-2, the V gene TRBV11-1; 8 bases align to TRBD1. This TCR came from a person in their 40s with breast cancer. CDR3 sequence (DNA): TGTGCCAGCAGCTTAAATGGTCAGGGGGCGAACTATGGCTACACCTTC. It codes for CASSLNGQGANYGYTF.